These T cell receptor beta chains were read from a single sample in a study of regulatory T cells in long-lasting Graves disease. TCRdb reprocessed the multiplex PCR reads via MiXCR and lists one record per CDR3 protein. The sample yields fewer than 600,000 distinct CDR3 sequences, 22% seen once. The input for sequencing was peripheral blood mononuclear cells (PBMCs), taken when the disease was refractory, from a patient treated with antithyroid drugs. These receptors were taken from a female donor with Graves disease. Both conserved end residues are part of each CDR3. A D gene is named only where the DNA matches it firmly. Not all rows give a size; the values are once, few, many and, for expanded clones, a class.

cdr3_nt: TGCAGTGCTAGCACGGACATTATATCTGGGGCCAACGTCCTGACTTTC
cdr3_aa: CSASTDIISGANVLTF
clone_size: -
d_call: -
v_call: TRBV20-1
j_call: TRBJ2-6

cdr3_nt: TGTGCCTTAGACAGGGGGAGCCCCTACGAGCAGTACTTC
cdr3_aa: CALDRGSPYEQYF
clone_size: -
d_call: TRBD1
v_call: TRBV30
j_call: TRBJ2-7

cdr3_nt: TGTGCCAGCAGCTTAGAACAGGATCAAGAGACCCAGTACTTC
cdr3_aa: CASSLEQDQETQYF
clone_size: -
d_call: -
v_call: TRBV7-9
j_call: TRBJ2-5

cdr3_nt: TGCAGTGCTAGCGGGCGGGTTGATGAAGCTTTCTTT
cdr3_aa: CSASGRVDEAFF
clone_size: many
d_call: -
v_call: TRBV20-1
j_call: TRBJ1-1

cdr3_nt: TGTGCCATCAGTGAGGGCAGGGACTATGGCTACACCTTC
cdr3_aa: CAISEGRDYGYTF
clone_size: many
d_call: -
v_call: TRBV10-3
j_call: TRBJ1-2

cdr3_nt: TGCAGTGCTTCAGACAGGGGTGAAGGTGGGGCCAACGTCCTGACTTTC
cdr3_aa: CSASDRGEGGANVLTF
clone_size: -
d_call: TRBD1
v_call: TRBV20-1
j_call: TRBJ2-6

cdr3_nt: TGTGCCAGCAGCTACCGGACAGGGAGGGACTACGAGCAGTACTTC
cdr3_aa: CASSYRTGRDYEQYF
clone_size: -
d_call: -
v_call: TRBV7-2
j_call: TRBJ2-7

cdr3_nt: TGTGCCAGCAGCCAAGATGACGGATACAATCAGCCCCAGCATTTT
cdr3_aa: CASSQDDGYNQPQHF
clone_size: few
d_call: -
v_call: TRBV3-1
j_call: TRBJ1-5

cdr3_nt: TGTGCCACCAGCAGAGGGGGAGTTGACATTCAGTACTTC
cdr3_aa: CATSRGGVDIQYF
clone_size: few
d_call: -
v_call: TRBV15
j_call: TRBJ2-4

cdr3_nt: TGTGCCAGTAGTATGGGGACAGGGGCCGGCGTCCTGACTTTC
cdr3_aa: CASSMGTGAGVLTF
clone_size: -
d_call: TRBD1
v_call: TRBV19
j_call: TRBJ2-6

cdr3_nt: TGTGCCAGCAGCTTCGCGGGGGGGCCGGGACCCTACGAGCAGTACTTC
cdr3_aa: CASSFAGGPGPYEQYF
clone_size: few
d_call: TRBD2
v_call: TRBV5-5
j_call: TRBJ2-7

cdr3_nt: TGTGCCAGTAGGATAGGAGCCCGGGAGCTGTTTTTT
cdr3_aa: CASRIGARELFF
clone_size: few
d_call: -
v_call: TRBV19
j_call: TRBJ2-2

cdr3_nt: TGTGCCAGCAGCGTTATGGGGCGTGGTAGCGGGGTAGACATTCAGTACTTC
cdr3_aa: CASSVMGRGSGVDIQYF
clone_size: -
d_call: TRBD2
v_call: TRBV7-2
j_call: TRBJ2-4

cdr3_nt: TGTGCCAGCAGCCAAGAAAGCAGGGCTTCACCCCTCCACTTT
cdr3_aa: CASSQESRASPLHF
clone_size: many
d_call: -
v_call: TRBV3-1
j_call: TRBJ1-6

cdr3_nt: TGTGCCAGCAGTTTAGATGTGACAGGGGGCCTAGGCACTGAAGCTTTCTTT
cdr3_aa: CASSLDVTGGLGTEAFF
clone_size: many
d_call: TRBD1
v_call: TRBV28
j_call: TRBJ1-1

cdr3_nt: TGTGCCAGCAGTTTAGCCTTAGCGTCGACCGGGGAGCTGTTTTTT
cdr3_aa: CASSLALASTGELFF
clone_size: many
d_call: -
v_call: TRBV12-3/TRBV12-4
j_call: TRBJ2-2

cdr3_nt: TGTGCCAGCCGGGGCAGGGGCTTCTATGGCTACACCTTC
cdr3_aa: CASRGRGFYGYTF
clone_size: many
d_call: -
v_call: TRBV6-1
j_call: TRBJ1-2

cdr3_nt: TGTGCCAGCAGCTTGACAGGACTGAATCAGCCCCAGCATTTT
cdr3_aa: CASSLTGLNQPQHF
clone_size: many
d_call: -
v_call: TRBV5-1
j_call: TRBJ1-5

cdr3_nt: TGCAGTGCTAGGGGACAGGGCTCGAACACTGAAGCTTTCTTT
cdr3_aa: CSARGQGSNTEAFF
clone_size: many
d_call: TRBD1
v_call: TRBV20-1
j_call: TRBJ1-1

cdr3_nt: TGTGCCTGGAGTGTGGGAACAGGGGGCAGAGAAAAACTGTTTTTT
cdr3_aa: CAWSVGTGGREKLFF
clone_size: few
d_call: TRBD1
v_call: TRBV30
j_call: TRBJ1-4

cdr3_nt: TGTGCCAGCAGTTACTCGATGGCGGGGAGCAATCAGCCCCAGCATTTT
cdr3_aa: CASSYSMAGSNQPQHF
clone_size: many
d_call: -
v_call: TRBV6-4
j_call: TRBJ1-5

cdr3_nt: TGTGCCAGCAGCGACGGACAGGGATCGTCGGATGGCTACACCTTC
cdr3_aa: CASSDGQGSSDGYTF
clone_size: many
d_call: TRBD1
v_call: TRBV12-3/TRBV12-4
j_call: TRBJ1-2

cdr3_nt: TGTGCCAGCAGTACTACAGGGGGCTCTGGAAACACCATATATTTT
cdr3_aa: CASSTTGGSGNTIYF
clone_size: -
d_call: TRBD1
v_call: TRBV28
j_call: TRBJ1-3

cdr3_nt: TGTGCCACCTCAGTAAGGTCCGGGGGCTACACCTTC
cdr3_aa: CATSVRSGGYTF
clone_size: few
d_call: -
v_call: TRBV19
j_call: TRBJ1-2

cdr3_nt: TGTGCCAGCAGCAACCATGCGTTTGTAGGGGCTGGTGGAAACACCATATATTTT
cdr3_aa: CASSNHAFVGAGGNTIYF
clone_size: -
d_call: -
v_call: TRBV7-2
j_call: TRBJ1-3

cdr3_nt: TGTGCCAGCAGCGGACAGGGCATTCAGTACTTC
cdr3_aa: CASSGQGIQYF
clone_size: -
d_call: TRBD1
v_call: TRBV25-1
j_call: TRBJ2-4

cdr3_nt: TGCGCCAGCAGCTTGTCGCGACAGATGAACACTGAAGCTTTCTTT
cdr3_aa: CASSLSRQMNTEAFF
clone_size: few
d_call: -
v_call: TRBV5-1
j_call: TRBJ1-1

cdr3_nt: TGTGCCAGCAGCCGGGTTGCGGCTAATGAAAAACTGTTTTTT
cdr3_aa: CASSRVAANEKLFF
clone_size: -
d_call: -
v_call: TRBV6-1
j_call: TRBJ1-4

cdr3_nt: TGTGCCAGCACCCAGAAGGAGACCCAGTACTTC
cdr3_aa: CASTQKETQYF
clone_size: many
d_call: -
v_call: TRBV7-2
j_call: TRBJ2-5

cdr3_nt: TGTGCCAGCAGTTTAAGTAAGGGAAACCCTCGCCGGGCTTTCTTT
cdr3_aa: CASSLSKGNPRRAFF
clone_size: -
d_call: -
v_call: TRBV28
j_call: TRBJ1-1

cdr3_nt: TGCAGTGCTAGACCACTCTACGGGGCCGAGCAGTACTTC
cdr3_aa: CSARPLYGAEQYF
clone_size: few
d_call: -
v_call: TRBV20-1
j_call: TRBJ2-7

cdr3_nt: TGTGCCTGGAGGCTGGACAGGAGAAATGAAAAACTGTTTTTT
cdr3_aa: CAWRLDRRNEKLFF
clone_size: -
d_call: TRBD1
v_call: TRBV30
j_call: TRBJ1-4

cdr3_nt: TGTGCCAGCAGACTCCCGGGACAGGGATCCGGCACTGAAGCTTTCTTT
cdr3_aa: CASRLPGQGSGTEAFF
clone_size: -
d_call: TRBD1
v_call: TRBV11-3
j_call: TRBJ1-1

cdr3_nt: TGTGCCAGCAGTTACGAGGGGGCAGGTAACTATGGCTACACCTTC
cdr3_aa: CASSYEGAGNYGYTF
clone_size: -
d_call: TRBD1
v_call: TRBV6-5
j_call: TRBJ1-2

cdr3_nt: TGTGCCAGTAGTCCGTTATTGTCAAACACTGAAGCTTTCTTT
cdr3_aa: CASSPLLSNTEAFF
clone_size: -
d_call: -
v_call: TRBV19
j_call: TRBJ1-1

cdr3_nt: TGTGCCAGCAGTGCCCCACGAGAAGCTTTCTTT
cdr3_aa: CASSAPREAFF
clone_size: many
d_call: -
v_call: TRBV6-2/TRBV6-3
j_call: TRBJ1-1

cdr3_nt: TGTGCCAGCAGTTTTAGGCTCGCCGCCCACATTAACACAGATACGCAGTATTTT
cdr3_aa: CASSFRLAAHINTDTQYF
clone_size: -
d_call: -
v_call: TRBV11-3
j_call: TRBJ2-3

cdr3_nt: TGCAGTGCTAGAGATCTTTCCGCTAATCAGCCCCAGCATTTT
cdr3_aa: CSARDLSANQPQHF
clone_size: -
d_call: -
v_call: TRBV20-1
j_call: TRBJ1-5

cdr3_nt: TGTGCCAGCAGTTTTAGGGGACAGGGACCTGAAAAACTGTTTTTT
cdr3_aa: CASSFRGQGPEKLFF
clone_size: many
d_call: TRBD1
v_call: TRBV28
j_call: TRBJ1-4

cdr3_nt: TGTGCCAGCACTGAGGAGACCCAGTACTTC
cdr3_aa: CASTEETQYF
clone_size: many
d_call: -
v_call: TRBV2
j_call: TRBJ2-5

cdr3_nt: TGTGCCAGCAGCCCAGCGGAGGGGATGGAGCAGTACTTC
cdr3_aa: CASSPAEGMEQYF
clone_size: many
d_call: -
v_call: TRBV7-3
j_call: TRBJ2-7

cdr3_nt: TGTGCCAGCACCCCTTCGAGGGACTCGCCCCACTACGAGCAGTACTTC
cdr3_aa: CASTPSRDSPHYEQYF
clone_size: -
d_call: -
v_call: TRBV6-1
j_call: TRBJ2-7

cdr3_nt: TGTGCCAGCAGTAACGCCGGGACAGAGGGTGAGACCCAGTACTTC
cdr3_aa: CASSNAGTEGETQYF
clone_size: -
d_call: TRBD1
v_call: TRBV28
j_call: TRBJ2-5

cdr3_nt: TGTGCCAGCAGTTCCGAGGTTATCAGCGGCTACACCTTC
cdr3_aa: CASSSEVISGYTF
clone_size: many
d_call: -
v_call: TRBV6-2/TRBV6-3
j_call: TRBJ1-2

cdr3_nt: TGTGCCAGCAGCTCCACAGGGGGCATCGACGAGCAGTACTTC
cdr3_aa: CASSSTGGIDEQYF
clone_size: many
d_call: TRBD1
v_call: TRBV28
j_call: TRBJ2-7

cdr3_nt: TGTGCCAGCGGGACAGTTACAGAGCAGTACTTC
cdr3_aa: CASGTVTEQYF
clone_size: few
d_call: TRBD1
v_call: TRBV6-1
j_call: TRBJ2-7

cdr3_nt: TGTGCCAGTAGCCTACAGGGGGCCTATGGAGGTGAAAAACTGTTTTTT
cdr3_aa: CASSLQGAYGGEKLFF
clone_size: -
d_call: TRBD1
v_call: TRBV19
j_call: TRBJ1-4

cdr3_nt: TGTGCCAGCAGTTACTCTAAGGAAGGTCTCAAAAACATTCAGTACTTC
cdr3_aa: CASSYSKEGLKNIQYF
clone_size: few
d_call: -
v_call: TRBV6-2/TRBV6-3
j_call: TRBJ2-4

cdr3_nt: TGCAGTGCTAATCCCCTCTTGACAGGGGGAGACTACGAGCAGTACTTC
cdr3_aa: CSANPLLTGGDYEQYF
clone_size: few
d_call: TRBD1
v_call: TRBV20-1
j_call: TRBJ2-7

cdr3_nt: TGTGCCACCAGCACGGTAGTGGCCCGCGAGCAGTACTTC
cdr3_aa: CATSTVVAREQYF
clone_size: few
d_call: -
v_call: TRBV15
j_call: TRBJ2-7

cdr3_nt: TGTGCCAGTAGTCGAGGGAAACAGGGAGATCAGCCCCAGCATTTT
cdr3_aa: CASSRGKQGDQPQHF
clone_size: -
d_call: -
v_call: TRBV19
j_call: TRBJ1-5